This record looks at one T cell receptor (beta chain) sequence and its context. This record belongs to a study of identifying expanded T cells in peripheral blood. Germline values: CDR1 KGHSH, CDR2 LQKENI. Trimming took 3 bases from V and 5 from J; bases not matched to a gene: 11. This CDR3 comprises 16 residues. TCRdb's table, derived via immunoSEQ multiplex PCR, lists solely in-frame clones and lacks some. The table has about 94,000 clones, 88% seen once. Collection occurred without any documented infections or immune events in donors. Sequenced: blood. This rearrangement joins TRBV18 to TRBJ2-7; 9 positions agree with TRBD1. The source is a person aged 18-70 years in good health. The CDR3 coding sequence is TGTGCCAGCTCACCCCAGGGGGGACAGGGAGTTGACGAGCAGTACTTC. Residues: CASSPQGGQGVDEQYF.